A single sample is the source of the 21 T cell receptor beta chains below, sequenced in a study of cytomegalovirus exposure and HLA in healthy donors. The PCR used 60 Vbeta and 13 Jbeta primers. Libraries were prepared by immunoSEQ multiplex PCR; TCRdb keeps only in-frame clonotypes and omits some of them. The table has over 150,000 clones, 76% seen once; the top ten hold more than 1.2%. What was sequenced was PBMCs. All receptors come from a man in his 60s in good health and CMV-seronegative.

V is TRBV6-5 and J is TRBJ2-3, with D possibly matching TRBD1 (6 bases). The V end was cut by 2 bases, the J end by 0 bases, with 9 bases between. Germline V gene data show CDR1 as MNHEY and CDR2 as SVGAGI. This CDR3 comprises 15 residues. Here the CDR3 DNA reads TGTGCCAGCAGTTACAAGGGGGTTAGCACAGATACGCAGTATTTT. This translates into CASSYKGVSTDTQYF.

V gene TRBV5-4 combines with J gene TRBJ2-7; TRBD2 is a possible D gene (6 bases). This CDR3 comprises 14 residues. V lost 3 bases and J lost 9, with 19 bases in between. CDR1 and CDR2 from the germline V gene are SGHNT and YYREEE (reference sequence). CDR3: CASSSSGLHSGQYF. In DNA form, the CDR3 reads TGTGCCAGCAGCTCCTCGGGACTCCACTCGGGGCAGTACTTC.

The chain couples TRBV5-1 to TRBJ1-2; unclear D gene. This CDR3 region has 15 residues. Germline CDR1 reads SGHRS; CDR2 reads YFSETQ. V lost 0 bases, J lost 7 bases, and 16 bases lay in between. CDR3 residues: CASSLVAGTGVGYTF. The CDR3 nucleotides are TGCGCCAGCAGCTTGGTGGCAGGAACCGGGGTTGGCTACACCTTC.

Concerning this clone itself: Compared with germline, one end of the junction differs, possibly owing to a read error. The chain uses TRBV5-1 and TRBJ2-7; D possibly corresponds to TRBD2 (5 bases). Germline lookup yields CDR1 SGHRS and CDR2 YFSETQ. This CDR3 is 12 amino acids long. CDR3 amino acids: CASSLERFPSHF. The CDR3 DNA sequence: TGCGCCAGCAGCTTGGAGAGGTTCCCTAGCCACTTC.

This chain links TRBV9 with TRBJ2-7, with 8 bases matching TRBD2. The germline V gene has CDR1 SGDLS and CDR2 YYNGEE. The CDR3 consists of 15 residues. The V gene end was trimmed by 3 bases and the J gene end by 2 bases; junction bases not matched to a gene: 7. The CDR3 DNA reads as TGTGCCAGCAGCGCACAAACTAGCGGTCCCTACGAGCAGTACTTC. It yields the protein CASSAQTSGPYEQYF. Full variable domain (outside the CDR3, taken from reference TRBV9 and TRBJ2-7): DSGVTQTPKHLITATGQRVTLRCSPRSGDLSVYWYQQSLDQGLQFLIQYYNGEERAKGNILERFSAQQFPDLHSELNLSSLELGDSALYFCASSAQTSGPYEQYFGPGTRLTVT.

The chain carries TRBV21-1 and TRBJ2-5; no DNA check was done on the table's D call, TRBD2. TRBV21-1 has pseudogene status. CDR3 length: 15 amino acids. The CDR3 sequence: CASSNGPGVEETQYF. CDR3 nucleotide sequence: TGTGCCAGCAGCAACGGACCGGGGGTCGAGGAGACCCAGTACTTC.

About this clone: This sequence is one base from a far larger clone and is likely a read error. CDR3 in DNA: TGTTCCAGCAGCTTAGGTTCAGGACAGGACCATAATGAGCAGTTCTTC. As protein: CSSSLGSGQDHNEQFF. V and J are TRBV7-9 and TRBJ2-1; TRBD1 agrees at 7 bases. This CDR3 spans 16 amino acids. In germline, CDR1 is SEHNR, CDR2 FQNEAQ (reference sequence).

There are a few counts of this clone. V usage is TRBV10-1 and J usage is TRBJ2-7, with D perhaps TRBD1 (6 bases). CDR1 and CDR2 (germline): WNHNN, SYGVQD (reference sequence). V was trimmed by 3 bases and J by 6 bases, leaving 12 bases between them. This CDR3 has 13 amino acids. The CDR3 is CASSDGTLCEQYF. The DNA for the CDR3 is TGCGCCAGCAGTGATGGGACACTATGCGAGCAGTACTTC.

The chain employs TRBV11-3 and TRBJ2-3; no clear D gene. Per germline, CDR1 SGHNT and CDR2 YENEEA. The V and J ends lost 4 bases and 6 bases respectively, with 8 bases between them. The CDR3 is made up of 12 amino acids. The CDR3 coding sequence is TGTGCCAGCAGCTCTGAAGCGGATACGCAGTATTTT. Its translation: CASSSEADTQYF. Full variable domain (missing parts from reference TRBV11-3 and TRBJ2-3): EAGVVQSPRYKIIEKKQPVAFWCNPISGHNTLYWYLQNLGQGPELLIRYENEEAVDDSQLPKDRFSAERLKGVDSTLKIQPAELGDSAVYLCASSSEADTQYFGPGTRLTVL.

The CDR3 nucleotides are TGTGCCATCAGTGAGACCGGGACTAGCGTTGGGAATGAGCAGTTCTTC. This codes for CAISETGTSVGNEQFF. The chain is built from TRBV10-3 and TRBJ2-1; 10 nucleotides agree with TRBD2. The CDR3 contains 16 residues. V was clipped by 2 bases and J by 7 bases; unmatched bases: 8. CDR1 ENHRY and CDR2 SYGVKD come from the germline V gene.

V and J are TRBV9 and TRBJ2-2; weak D call: TRBD2 (6 bases). The ends were cut back, 4 bases at V and 3 bases at J, with 16 bases in the middle. Germline CDR1 and CDR2: SGDLS and YYNGEE. There are 16 residues in the CDR3. The CDR3 here is CASSPRSGGDTGELFF. CDR3 nucleotides: TGTGCCAGCAGCCCGAGGTCCGGAGGGGACACCGGGGAGCTGTTTTTT.

CDR3 in amino acids: CASSEYRTSGVQETQYF. CDR3 coding DNA: TGTGCCAGCAGTGAATATCGGACTAGCGGAGTCCAAGAGACCCAGTACTTC. The rearrangement links TRBV25-1 to TRBJ2-5, with 10 bases lining up with TRBD2. The V gene end was trimmed by 0 bases and the J gene end by 1 base; junction bases not matched to a gene: 5. Germline assignment: CDR1 MGHDK and CDR2 SYGVNS. This CDR3 region has 17 residues.

The chain recombines TRBV25-1 with TRBJ2-7, with 8 positions matching TRBD2. The CDR3 spans 14 residues. Germline V gene data show CDR1 as MGHDK and CDR2 as SYGVNS. The V gene end was trimmed by 6 bases and the J gene end by 6 bases; junction bases not matched to a gene: 10. The CDR3 sequence is CASSLGLGASEQYF. Here the CDR3 DNA reads TGTGCCAGCAGCCTGGGACTAGGGGCATCCGAGCAGTACTTC.

This clone was detected only a few times. V is TRBV27 and J is TRBJ2-3; 8 nucleotides match TRBD1. Trimming at V came to 7 bases and at J to 7 bases, leaving 13 bases not matched to a gene. CDR3 length: 15 residues. Per germline, CDR1 MNHEY and CDR2 SMNVEV (reference sequence). The CDR3 reads CASNRGQGQFNTQYF. The CDR3 DNA sequence: TGTGCCAGCAACCGCGGACAGGGACAGTTTAATACGCAGTATTTT.

This clone was counted a single time. The rearrangement uses TRBV5-4 and TRBJ1-3; tentative D call: TRBD1 (6 bases). This CDR3 comprises 18 residues. V lost 0 bases, J lost 0 bases, and 16 bases lay in between. Germline V gives CDR1 SGHNT, CDR2 YYREEE (reference sequence). CDR3 protein: CASSLGGGQILSGNTIYF. The CDR3 DNA reads as TGTGCCAGCAGCTTGGGGGGGGGACAAATCCTCTCTGGAAACACCATATATTTT. The whole variable domain, filled in from reference TRBV5-4 and TRBJ1-3, reads ETGVTQSPTHLIKTRGQQVTLRCSSQSGHNTVSWYQQALGQGPQFIFQYYREEENGRGNFPPRFSGLQFPNYSSELNVNALELDDSALYLCASSLGGGQILSGNTIYFGEGSWLTVV.

This clone occurred once. This sequence joins TRBV14 and TRBJ2-1; 8 bases fit TRBD2. V was pared by 1 base and J by 2 bases, with 1 base of the junction left unmatched. This CDR3 is 15 amino acids long. CDR1 and CDR2 from the germline V gene are SGHDN and FVKESK. The CDR3 bases are TGTGCCAGCAGCCAAGTAGCGGGACCCTACAATGAGCAGTTCTTC. Its protein is CASSQVAGPYNEQFF.

The V call is TRBV28, the J call TRBJ2-5; TRBD2 is a possible D gene (6 bases). CDR1 and CDR2 from the germline V gene are MDHEN and SYDVKM. The CDR3 spans 14 residues. Trimming removed 6 bases at V and 5 bases at J, with 16 bases between. As DNA, the CDR3 is TGTGCCAGCAGGTCGACTAGGCAGGGCGAGACCCAGTACTTC. Translating gives CASRSTRQGETQYF.

The chain employs TRBV5-6 and TRBJ2-1; 14 bases map to TRBD2. Germline loops: CDR1 SGHDT, CDR2 YYEEEE. After removal of 3 bases from V and 0 bases from J, the junction contained 5 bases not matched to a gene. There are 18 residues in the CDR3. CDR3 bases: TGTGCCAGCAGCTCCGGGACTAGCGGGGGCCGCTCCTACAATGAGCAGTTCTTC. Protein: CASSSGTSGGRSYNEQFF.

The J gene is TRBJ2-3, the V gene TRBV5-4; the D gene is possibly TRBD2 (6 bases). V lost 0 bases to trimming and J lost 4 bases, with 12 bases between them. Germline V gene lookup returns CDR1 SGHNT and CDR2 YYREEE (reference sequence). This CDR3 spans 15 amino acids. The CDR3 DNA reads as TGTGCCAGCAGCTTGGCGGGAGCTAGCGCAGATACGCAGTATTTT. This sequence encodes CASSLAGASADTQYF.

For the CDR3, the DNA is TGTGCCAGCAGCTTCGGGGGGGCGGGAGGAGCTGGGGCCAACGTCCTGACTTTC. It translates to CASSFGGAGGAGANVLTF. The rearrangement links TRBV7-6 to TRBJ2-6, with 8 bases that match TRBD2. This CDR3 spans 18 amino acids. After removal of 3 bases from V and 2 bases from J, the junction contained 9 bases not matched to a gene. CDR1 and CDR2 (germline): SGHVS, FNYEAQ.

The rearrangement joins TRBV7-2 to TRBJ2-1; 8 bases line up with TRBD2. Germline V gene sequence: CDR1 SGHTA, CDR2 FQGNSA. The CDR3 length is 15 residues. Trimming cost V 2 bases and J 4 bases; bases outside gene matches: 4. Here the CDR3 DNA reads TGTGCCAGCAGCTTAACTAGCGGAAAGTACAATGAGCAGTTCTTC. Its protein is CASSLTSGKYNEQFF.